This TCR beta chain was identified in a study of graft-versus-host responses after intestinal transplantation. This table comes from immunoSEQ multiplex PCR, and its TCRdb copy is limited to in-frame clones, with some not included. Here the sample spans roughly 93,000 clones, about 93% being singletons. Findings and limits, study-wide: In recipient marrow, GvH clones were found, and some appeared first in ileum or blood. Early after transplant, HvG clones declined as circulating GvH clones peaked.

The CDR3 length is 16 residues. V lost 5 bases, J lost 7 bases, and 15 bases stayed unmatched. The V gene's germline CDR1 is MNHEY and CDR2 SMNVEV (reference sequence). To note about this clone: Its antigen is still unknown.

The TCR was taken from a human donor who received an intestinal transplant. This specimen consisted of unstimulated CD8+ T cells sorted from spleen or lymph node cells, obtained before intestinal transplant. This rearrangement joins TRBV27 to TRBJ1-2; 8 nucleotides agree with TRBD1. CDR3 in amino acids: CASSLLPGQGESGYTF. The CDR3 nucleotides are TGTGCCAGCAGTCTTTTACCAGGACAGGGCGAGAGTGGCTACACCTTC.